This T cell receptor (beta chain) was documented in a study of blood T cells in healthy people across ages. The use of a sample-barcoded 5' primer and a J-beta primer mix characterized a second PCR of roughly 7 to 11 cycles. MiXCR, applied by TCRdb to the 5' RACE reads, yields one record per CDR3 protein. Of about 1.8 million distinct CDR3 sequences in the sample, less than 50% were seen once. On this clonotype: Its antigen remains unknown.

The germline V gene encodes CDR1 MDHEN and CDR2 SYDVKM. The CDR3 runs to 15 residues. The V end lost 2 bases, the J end lost 8 bases, and 15 bases lay between the germline ends. Study findings and constraints: Estimates drawn from one million T cells were deemed to understate diversity.

Donors ranged from about 6 to 90 years old and were healthy Caucasians in Russia. Each donor's blood draw was 7.5 to 10 milliliters of peripheral blood. PBMCs were isolated at a quantity of at least 7 million per sample. Sequencing input: blood. J is TRBJ1-4 and V is TRBV28; no firm D call. This receptor was taken from a woman between 35 and 50 years old in good health. CDR3: CASSLVIEGEEKLFF. The CDR3 nucleotides are TGTGCCAGCAGTTTAGTCATAGAGGGCGAGGAAAAACTGTTTTTT.